The entry below gives a single T cell receptor beta chain sequence along with its context. Its antigen is still unknown. No much larger clone exists at a distance of one base, and base qualities are not known. For sequencing of the TCRbeta CDR3 region, genomic DNA was extracted from the sorted cells. The immunoSEQ Assay was used for sequencing of TCRbeta CDR3 regions. This is the immuneACCESS table as TCRdb keeps it, with only in-frame sequences that have V and J called. A part of the clones is gone; compared with another copy, unresolved V genes explain less than half, and the rest is unexplained. The sample table records about 83,000 clones; just over 90% of these occur just once. Of the sample, around 0.71% falls within the top ten clones. This entry belongs to a study of OX40 agonist ivuxolimab in advanced cancers. For the wider study: The costimulatory receptor OX40 (CD134) was targeted by ivuxolimab, a fully human IgG2 agonistic monoclonal antibody. Intravenous ivuxolimab was administered to patients every 2 weeks at six dose levels: 0.01, 0.1, 0.3, 1.5, 3 and 10 mg/kg. Of the roughly 50 dose-escalation patients, hepatocellular carcinoma was present in around 20, melanoma in approximately 15, renal cell carcinoma in 9 and head and neck cancer in 9. The dose-escalation cohort was almost 85% male with a mean age of about 58 years, ranging from roughly 23 to 90. Patients were allowed to have had prior anti-PD-1, anti-PD-L1 or anti-CTLA-4 therapy, and 30% to 50% of the dose-escalation patients had previously received checkpoint inhibitors. Partial responses occurred in three dose-escalation patients: two with cutaneous melanoma and one with hepatocellular carcinoma. Peripheral TCRbeta sequencing was intended to test whether TCR sequence diversity was altered and clonal T-cell expansion was caused by ivuxolimab. The paper covers the monotherapy dose-escalation part of the phase I ivuxolimab trial, which included N of about 56 patients.

The trial excluded patients who had a history of autoimmune disease or were on systemic immunosuppression. Peripheral blood for TCR sequencing was collected from all dose cohorts at baseline, on cycle 4 day 1, and on cycle 7 day 1. Samples were obtained from an open-label, multicenter, first-in-human phase I dose-escalation trial of ivuxolimab. The trial enrolled adults with locally advanced or metastatic head and neck squamous cell, hepatocellular, melanoma or renal cell carcinoma. Before TCR sequencing, CD4+ T cells and CD8+ T cells were sorted from peripheral blood as separate populations. V and J lose 4 bases and 4 bases, and a span of 10 bases separates them. There are 13 amino acids in the CDR3, from cysteine to phenylalanine inclusive. The DNA shown is the 39-base CDR3, in frame from base 1. The germline V gene sets CDR1 to LGHNA and CDR2 to YSLEER. Beyond this particular receptor, the publication reports: In partial responders in the 0.1-3.0 mg/kg groups, normalized peripheral clonal expansion was found to be among the lowest, especially among CD8+ T cells. Low levels of normalized T-cell clonal expansion were also shown by some nonresponding patients. After ivuxolimab, expanded clones were on average more numerous among CD8+ T cells than among CD4+ T cells. Which antigens the clonally expanded peripheral T cells were specific for was not determined. At doses of 0.1 to 3.0 mg/kg, clonal expansion of both CD4+ and CD8+ T cells in blood was seen between baseline and week 6.

The sequencing here drew on CD4+ or CD8+ T cells sorted from blood, taken in a trial of the OX40 agonist ivuxolimab. The rearrangement combines TRBV4-3 with TRBJ2-5; no confident D gene assignment can be made. This sequence originates from an adult with an advanced solid tumor such as melanoma, head and neck, liver or kidney cancer. The CDR3 reads as follows: CASSLTFLETQYF. The DNA is as follows: TGCGCCAGCAGCCTTACTTTTTTAGAGACCCAGTACTTC.